These 25 T cell receptor beta chains share one sample of origin, sequenced in a study of cytomegalovirus exposure and HLA in healthy donors. 13 Jbeta primers and 60 Vbeta primers were used for the PCR. Measured with immunoSEQ multiplex PCR; TCRdb has only the in-frame clones, and not every one. In the table there are approximately 120,000 clones, 60% to 75% of which are singletons. The material sequenced was PBMCs. The receptors originated from a woman aged 45 to 65 in good health and CMV-seropositive.

The V call is TRBV28, the J call TRBJ2-1; D is unresolved. V lost 6 bases to trimming and J lost 0 bases, with 9 bases between them. Germline values: CDR1 MDHEN, CDR2 SYDVKM. This CDR3 region has 14 residues. In nucleotides, the CDR3 is TGTGCCAGCAGCCCGACGGGCTCCTACAATGAGCAGTTCTTC. It yields the protein CASSPTGSYNEQFF.

This clone was observed a handful of times. V and J are TRBV7-3 and TRBJ2-2; TRBD2 matches at 7 bases. Per germline, CDR1 SGHTA and CDR2 FQGTGA. V lost 5 bases, J lost 4 bases, and 10 bases stayed unmatched. CDR3 size: 16 residues. For the CDR3, the DNA is TGTGCCAGCAGCAGGTGGGGGGGTCGGGGCACCGGGGAGCTGTTTTTT. Its translation is CASSRWGGRGTGELFF.

CDR3: CASSRLPGQGYSWNTEAFF. CDR3 DNA sequence: TGCGCCAGCAGCCGACTTCCGGGACAGGGTTACTCCTGGAACACTGAAGCTTTCTTT. The chain joins TRBV5-1 to TRBJ1-1, with 9 bases fitting TRBD1. The germline V gene encodes CDR1 SGHRS and CDR2 YFSETQ. This CDR3 is built from 19 residues. Losses at the gene ends were 4 bases for V and 1 base for J; bases not matched to a gene: 17. The whole variable domain, remainder taken from reference TRBV5-1 and TRBJ1-1, is KAGVTQTPRYLIKTRGQQVTLSCSPISGHRSVSWYQQTPGQGLQFLFEYFSETQRNKGNFPGRFSGRQFSNSRSEMNVSTLELGDSALYLCASSRLPGQGYSWNTEAFFGQGTRLTVV.

The gene calls are TRBV7-9 and TRBJ1-2, with unresolved D. The CDR3 has 13 residues. Trimming removed 2 bases at V and 1 base at J, with 5 bases between. Germline V gene lookup returns CDR1 SEHNR and CDR2 FQNEAQ (reference sequence). Here the CDR3 reads CASSLSNNYGYTF. In DNA, the CDR3 is TGTGCCAGCAGCTTATCAAATAACTATGGCTACACCTTC.

This clone was detected only a few times. The V gene is TRBV9, the J gene TRBJ1-5; D is uncertain. The V and J ends lost 0 bases and 4 bases respectively, with 11 bases between them. The CDR3 has 15 residues. Per the germline V gene, CDR1 is SGDLS and CDR2 is YYNGEE. CDR3 in DNA: TGTGCCAGCAGCGTAGCTGGAGATTCGAATCAGCCCCAGCATTTT. It encodes CASSVAGDSNQPQHF.

The rearrangement links TRBV6-5 to TRBJ1-6; maybe TRBD1 (5 bases). CDR3 length equals 14 residues. Trimming took 6 bases from V and 13 from J, leaving 19 bases between them. Germline V CDR1 and CDR2: MNHEY, SVGAGI. This CDR3 reads CASRPAGLGPPLHF. CDR3 nucleotide sequence: TGTGCCAGCAGGCCGGCGGGACTCGGCCCCCCCCTCCACTTT.

This clone turned up a few times. The rearrangement links TRBV27 to TRBJ2-2; 7 nucleotides match TRBD1. This CDR3 contains 17 residues. The germline V gene encodes CDR1 MNHEY and CDR2 SMNVEV (reference sequence). The V and J ends lost 0 bases and 1 base, in that order; junction bases with no gene match: 5. As DNA, the CDR3 is TGTGCCAGCAGTTTATCGTGGGGACAGCTGAACACCGGGGAGCTGTTTTTT. The encoded protein is CASSLSWGQLNTGELFF.

The V and J genes are TRBV7-2 and TRBJ1-5; TRBD1 agrees at 8 bases. Germline-derived CDR1 and CDR2 are SGHTA and FQGNSA. This CDR3 has 14 residues. J was trimmed by 9 bases and V by 5 bases; bases with no gene match: 9. The CDR3 sequence is CASSQGTGSRPQHF. CDR3 sequence (DNA): TGTGCCAGCAGCCAAGGGACAGGCAGTCGGCCCCAGCATTTT.

This clone has a handful of counts. The identical CDR3 is also encoded by other nucleotide sequences in the sample. The chain has TRBV7-3 and TRBJ1-3; 7 positions match TRBD1. This CDR3 has 14 amino acids. Germline V CDR1 and CDR2: SGHTA, FQGTGA. Trimming at V came to 4 bases and at J to 2 bases, leaving 2 bases not matched to a gene. The CDR3 DNA reads as TGTGCCAGCAGCTCAACAGGGGCTGGAAACACCATATATTTT. It codes for CASSSTGAGNTIYF.

The V and J genes are TRBV6-6 and TRBJ1-1; D ambiguous. The V gene lost 7 bases and the J gene lost 0 bases, with 12 bases spanning the gap. This CDR3 has 14 amino acids. Looked up from germline, CDR1 is MNHNY and CDR2 is SVGAGI (reference sequence). The CDR3, as DNA: TGTGCCAGCAACAAAACGCCCATGAACACTGAAGCTTTCTTT. Translation: CASNKTPMNTEAFF.

DNA for the CDR3: TGTGCCTGGAGTGGGCGGGGCTACGGAGAGCAGTTCTTC. It translates to CAWSGRGYGEQFF. The chain is built from TRBV30 and TRBJ2-1; D might be TRBD2 (6 bases). In germline, CDR1 is GTSNPN, CDR2 SVGIG (reference sequence). V gave up 1 base and J gave up 10 bases, with 14 bases separating them. This CDR3 contains 13 residues.

The chain uses TRBV4-3 and TRBJ2-5; perhaps TRBD1 as D (7 bases). Trimming removed 4 bases from V and 5 bases from J, with 20 bases in between. The CDR3 contains 16 residues. Germline assignment: CDR1 LGHNA and CDR2 YSLEER. The CDR3 protein is CASSPRTGVGGETQYF. The CDR3 DNA is TGCGCCAGCAGCCCCAGAACAGGGGTAGGAGGGGAGACCCAGTACTTC.

The J gene is TRBJ2-1, the V gene TRBV6-4; 11 bases fit TRBD2. Germline V gene sequence: CDR1 MRHNA, CDR2 SNTAGT. Trimming cost V 6 bases and J 7 bases; bases outside gene matches: 5. The CDR3 totals 14 residues. CDR3 protein: CASRTSGASNEQFF. The CDR3 DNA is TGTGCCAGCAGGACTAGCGGGGCCTCTAATGAGCAGTTCTTC.

The rearrangement uses TRBV27 and TRBJ1-4; perhaps TRBD1 as D (5 bases). Trimming took off 3 bases at V and 7 bases at J, with 6 bases between the two ends. The CDR3 is 12 amino acids. Germline loops: CDR1 MNHEY, CDR2 SMNVEV (reference sequence). CDR3 in amino acids: CASSFTGEKLFF. The CDR3 bases are TGTGCCAGCAGTTTTACAGGTGAAAAACTGTTTTTT.

The V call is TRBV6-5, the J call TRBJ1-1; 7 positions agree with TRBD1. CDR3 length equals 12 residues. Trimming took 5 bases from V and 7 from J; bases not matched to a gene: 4. In germline, CDR1 is MNHEY, CDR2 SVGAGI. The CDR3 loop is CASSLRGIEAFF. CDR3 bases: TGTGCCAGCAGTCTCAGGGGGATTGAAGCTTTCTTT.

The chain recombines TRBV7-9 with TRBJ1-1; D not certain. CDR1 is SEHNR and CDR2 is FQNEAQ in the germline V gene (reference sequence). CDR3 size: 14 residues. V was clipped by 3 bases and J by 1 base, with 9 bases between them. The CDR3 loop reads CASSFQRANTEAFF. The CDR3 coding sequence is TGTGCCAGCAGCTTCCAGAGGGCGAACACTGAAGCTTTCTTT.

This chain links TRBV5-1 with TRBJ1-4; 8 nucleotides align to TRBD1. Trimming removed 3 bases from V and 7 bases from J; junction bases left unmatched: 5. Germline V gene data show CDR1 as SGHRS and CDR2 as YFSETQ. The CDR3 is 14 residues long. This chain's CDR3 is CASSWGQVTEKLFF. CDR3 sequence (DNA): TGCGCCAGCAGCTGGGGACAGGTTACTGAAAAACTGTTTTTT. Supplemented by reference TRBV5-1 and TRBJ1-4, the full variable domain reads KAGVTQTPRYLIKTRGQQVTLSCSPISGHRSVSWYQQTPGQGLQFLFEYFSETQRNKGNFPGRFSGRQFSNSRSEMNVSTLELGDSALYLCASSWGQVTEKLFFGSGTQLSVL.

V gene TRBV9 combines with J gene TRBJ1-1, with D possibly being TRBD1 (6 bases). Trimming shortened V by 2 bases and J by 4 bases, and 15 bases separated the two germline ends. Germline CDR1 SGDLS, CDR2 YYNGEE. CDR3 length equals 15 residues. The DNA of the CDR3 is TGTGCCAGCAGCGTTCCACAGGGTCAGAGCACTGAAGCTTTCTTT. Its protein product is CASSVPQGQSTEAFF.

The chain carries TRBV4-3 and TRBJ2-3, with 8 bases fitting TRBD2. Germline V CDR1 and CDR2: LGHNA, YSLEER. V shed 1 base, J shed 4 bases, and the junction held 1 base outside the gene matches. CDR3 length equals 14 residues. The CDR3 spells CASSQAGGSDTQYF. The CDR3 DNA follows: TGCGCCAGCAGCCAAGCGGGGGGGTCAGATACGCAGTATTTT.

There are a few counts of this clone. V is TRBV28 and J is TRBJ1-5, with D maybe TRBD1 (6 bases). Trimming took off 7 bases at V and 0 bases at J, with 13 bases between the two ends. Germline V CDR1 and CDR2: MDHEN, SYDVKM. The CDR3 spans 15 residues. The CDR3 nucleotides are TGTGCCAGCATCAGGGGTCTTAATAGCAATCAGCCCCAGCATTTT. Residues: CASIRGLNSNQPQHF.

This chain uses TRBV29-1 with TRBJ2-7; D is perhaps TRBD2 (6 bases). Trimming removed 4 bases at V and 1 base at J, with 8 bases between. The CDR3 consists of 12 residues. The germline gives CDR1 SQVTM, CDR2 ANQGSEA. In DNA form, the CDR3 reads TGCAGCGTTGGGGGGGATTCCTACGAGCAGTACTTC. Amino acid sequence: CSVGGDSYEQYF.

The chain joins TRBV19 to TRBJ1-5, with 7 nucleotides matching TRBD1. Germline V gene sequence: CDR1 LNHDA, CDR2 SQIVND (reference sequence). V trimming: 3 bases; J trimming: 2 bases; junction bases outside the gene matches: 10. The CDR3 has 17 residues. CDR3 nucleotide sequence: TGTGCCAGTAGTATGTGGGACAGCTTCGATGGCAATCAGCCCCAGCATTTT. Its protein product is CASSMWDSFDGNQPQHF.

V is TRBV6-4 and J is TRBJ2-1, with D maybe TRBD1 (6 bases). CDR1 is MRHNA, CDR2 SNTAGT, per germline. Trimming pared 0 bases from V and 11 bases from J, leaving 11 bases between. The CDR3 totals 13 residues. CDR3 residues: CASSDSLTGKQFF. The CDR3 nucleotides read TGTGCCAGCAGTGACTCGCTAACAGGGAAGCAGTTCTTC.

The chain joins TRBV6-5 to TRBJ2-3; 12 bases align to TRBD2. Per the germline V gene, CDR1 is MNHEY and CDR2 is SVGAGI. CDR3 size: 16 residues. With 4 bases clipped from V and 6 bases from J, the junction kept 8 bases outside the gene matches. The CDR3 DNA reads TGTGCCAGCAGTTCCGGACTAGCGGGGACTCGGGATACGCAGTATTTT. This gives the protein CASSSGLAGTRDTQYF.

The J gene is TRBJ2-1, the V gene TRBV2; TRBD1 is a possible D gene (6 bases). CDR3 length equals 14 residues. Germline V gives CDR1 SNHLY, CDR2 FYNNEI. The V gene lost 5 bases and the J gene lost 6 bases, with 14 bases spanning the gap. The CDR3 is CASSLGQSGNEQFF. Written as DNA, the CDR3 is TGTGCCAGCAGTCTCGGACAGTCCGGCAATGAGCAGTTCTTC.